This passage covers 6 T cell receptor beta chains from one sample sequenced in a study of blood T cell repertoires in COVID-19. TCRdb's table, derived via immunoSEQ multiplex PCR, lists solely in-frame clones and lacks some. This sample carries over 200,000 clones, 85% of them seen once, and the ten largest clones take around 19%. Material: PBMCs or T cells enriched from blood (not recorded which). The receptors derive from a man in his forties who had recovered from COVID-19.

This clone came up a few times. The chain employs TRBV30 and TRBJ1-3; the D gene is possibly TRBD1 (5 bases). V was trimmed by 2 bases and J by 6 bases, leaving 14 bases between them. Germline V CDR1 and CDR2: GTSNPN, SVGIG (reference sequence). The CDR3 sequence is 14 residues long. CDR3 bases: TGTGCCTGGAGTATGGGACTTGCGGAAAACACCATATATTTT. Protein product: CAWSMGLAENTIYF. Full variable domain (outside the CDR3, taken from reference TRBV30 and TRBJ1-3): SQTIHQWPATLVQPVGSPLSLECTVEGTSNPNLYWYRQAAGRGLQLLFYSVGIGQISSEVPQNLSASRPQDRQFILSSKKLLLSDSGFYLCAWSMGLAENTIYFGEGSWLTVV.

This chain links TRBV12-5 with TRBJ2-5; D unclear. Trimming stripped 6 bases from V and 6 bases from J, with 8 bases between. Germline assignment: CDR1 LGHNT and CDR2 FRNRAP. The CDR3 consists of 11 residues. CDR3 sequence reads: CASGPPKTQYF. In DNA form, the CDR3 reads TGTGCTAGTGGCCCCCCCAAGACCCAGTACTTC.

V gene TRBV6-2 or TRBV6-3 combines with J gene TRBJ2-1; 10 bases match TRBD2. Germline trimming cut 7 bases from V and 0 bases from J; bases unmatched to any gene: 15. Germline values: CDR1 MNHEY, CDR2 SVGEGT. The CDR3 contains 19 residues. The DNA for the CDR3 is TGTGCCAGCATCCCCCTGGCTAGCGGGAGTCTGAGCTCCTACAATGAGCAGTTCTTC. Translation: CASIPLASGSLSSYNEQFF.

This clone appeared once. The chain links TRBV27 to TRBJ2-7; 8 bases agree with TRBD1. CDR3 size: 14 residues. V shed 3 bases, J shed 1 base, and the junction held 2 bases outside the gene matches. The V gene's germline CDR1 is MNHEY and CDR2 SMNVEV (reference sequence). The CDR3 sequence: CASSFTGGSYEQYF. The CDR3 DNA reads TGTGCCAGCAGTTTCACAGGGGGTTCCTACGAGCAGTACTTC.

This chain joins TRBV5-5 and TRBJ2-7, with a tentative D call TRBD2 (5 bases). Germline CDR1 SGHKS, CDR2 YYEKEE (reference sequence). CDR3 size: 14 residues. Trimming took 0 bases from V and 7 from J, leaving 14 bases between them. The CDR3 region is CASSLGSGSGEQYF. CDR3 DNA sequence: TGTGCCAGCAGCTTGGGTTCTGGGTCGGGGGAGCAGTACTTC.

This rearrangement joins TRBV9 to TRBJ1-2, with a weak D call TRBD1 (6 bases). Germline V gives CDR1 SGDLS, CDR2 YYNGEE. V lost 3 bases and J 8 bases, leaving 20 bases between the germline ends. The CDR3 is made up of 15 amino acids. The CDR3 nucleotides read TGTGCCAGCAGCGGGAGACTTGCAGGGGTTGGAGGCTACACCTTC. Encoded protein: CASSGRLAGVGGYTF. The whole variable domain, remainder taken from reference TRBV9 and TRBJ1-2, is DSGVTQTPKHLITATGQRVTLRCSPRSGDLSVYWYQQSLDQGLQFLIQYYNGEERAKGNILERFSAQQFPDLHSELNLSSLELGDSALYFCASSGRLAGVGGYTFGSGTRLTVV.